The 26 T cell receptor beta chains in this list originate from one sample, sequenced in a study of CD8 T cells in ankylosing spondylitis. MiXCR was run by TCRdb on the 5' RACE reads, yielding one entry per CDR3 protein. The data show about 390,000 distinct CDR3 sequences, approximately 20% seen once. Study-wide points: What seemed typical of ankylosing spondylitis blood was a TCR beta motif built from about 8 highly homologous variants.

Their antigens remain unidentified. Specimen: blood, either unsorted or a sorted T cell fraction (not recorded which). The origin of the receptors is a male donor with ankylosing spondylitis.

This sequence joins TRBV20-1 and TRBJ2-1; 7 bases fit TRBD2. Germline values: CDR1 DFQATT, CDR2 SNEGSKA (reference sequence). This CDR3 comprises 15 residues. Unmatched junction bases numbered 12, after V lost 4 bases and J lost 6 bases. CDR3 sequence: CSAKKAGKPLNEQFF. DNA of the CDR3: TGCAGTGCTAAAAAAGCGGGAAAGCCTCTCAATGAGCAGTTCTTC.

The sample holds one count of this clonotype. V and J are TRBV12-3 or TRBV12-4 and TRBJ2-5; D not certain. V was clipped by 3 bases and J by 0 bases, with 11 bases between them. The CDR3 covers 15 residues. The CDR3 reads CASSFRNPYQETQYF. The CDR3 DNA reads TGTGCCAGCAGTTTCCGAAACCCCTACCAAGAGACCCAGTACTTC.

This clonotype was counted many times. V and J are TRBV29-1 and TRBJ1-2; D might be TRBD1 (6 bases). From germline, CDR1 is SQVTM and CDR2 ANQGSEA. V was cut by 7 bases and J by 2 bases, with 11 bases left in between. This CDR3 has 12 amino acids. DNA for the CDR3: TGCAGCGCCGGGACACAGAACTATGGCTACACCTTC. Translation: CSAGTQNYGYTF.

The V and J genes are TRBV7-9 and TRBJ2-1; either TRBD1 or TRBD2 may fit D (5 bases each). V was pared by 1 base and J by 8 bases, with 15 bases between. Per germline, CDR1 SEHNR and CDR2 FQNEAQ (reference sequence). The CDR3 is 15 amino acids. The chain's CDR3 is CASSLGAGADYEQFF. The DNA for the CDR3 is TGTGCCAGCAGCTTAGGGGCCGGGGCGGACTATGAGCAGTTCTTC.

This chain links TRBV3-1 with TRBJ1-2; possible D gene TRBD1, 5 bases. The germline gives CDR1 LGHDT, CDR2 YNNKEL (reference sequence). There are 15 residues in the CDR3. V gave up 1 base and J gave up 6 bases, with 15 bases separating them. CDR3 sequence (DNA): TGTGCCAGCAGCCAAGCCGGGACTACAAGTAATGGCTACACCTTC. Amino acids: CASSQAGTTSNGYTF.

V usage is TRBV12-3 or TRBV12-4 and J usage is TRBJ2-1; D gene uncertain. Trimming removed 1 base from V and 0 bases from J, with 10 bases in between. This CDR3 contains 16 residues. DNA for the CDR3: TGTGCCAGCAGTTTAGATGGTACCGGCTCCTACAATGAGCAGTTCTTC. Translating it yields CASSLDGTGSYNEQFF.

The chain employs TRBV20-1 and TRBJ2-5; 8 bases line up with TRBD1. V lost 6 bases and J lost 4; bases outside the gene matches: 7. Germline V gene data show CDR1 as DFQATT and CDR2 as SNEGSKA (reference sequence). CDR3 size: 13 residues. The CDR3 DNA reads TGCAGTGCAACGGACAGGGTGGGAGAGACCCAGTACTTC. Translating gives CSATDRVGETQYF.

J is TRBJ2-5 and V is TRBV4-2; D may be TRBD2 (6 bases). V was pared by 0 bases and J by 7 bases, with 15 bases between. The CDR3 runs to 15 residues. CDR1 is LGHNA, CDR2 YNFKEQ, per germline. CDR3 nucleotides: TGTGCCAGCAGCCAAGAGGCTAGCCCGGGGGTGACCCAGTACTTC. The encoded protein is CASSQEASPGVTQYF.

This sequence joins TRBV20-1 and TRBJ2-3; 9 bases align to TRBD2. Per the germline V gene, CDR1 is DFQATT and CDR2 is SNEGSKA (reference sequence). This CDR3 contains 15 residues. The V segment lost 6 bases and the J segment 3 bases; nucleotides outside the gene matches: 10. The CDR3 reads CSARRSAGGTDTQYF. In DNA, the CDR3 is TGCAGTGCCCGACGCTCAGCGGGAGGTACAGATACGCAGTATTTT.

The chain combines TRBV7-2 with TRBJ2-5; 10 bases are a match to TRBD2. The V gene end was trimmed by 5 bases and the J gene end by 4 bases; junction bases not matched to a gene: 10. The CDR3 contains 16 residues. CDR1 SGHTA and CDR2 FQGNSA come from the germline V gene. CDR3 residues: CASSRATSGRGETQYF. CDR3 sequence (DNA): TGTGCCAGCAGCCGAGCGACTAGCGGGCGGGGAGAGACCCAGTACTTC.

This clonotype was counted a few times. This chain uses TRBV3-1 with TRBJ2-1; tentatively, D is TRBD2 (6 bases). Between the trimmed V and J ends, which lost 3 bases and 3 bases, there was a span of 12 bases. Germline CDR1 and CDR2: LGHDT and YNNKEL (reference sequence). The CDR3 is 15 residues long. The CDR3 DNA sequence: TGTGCCAGCAGCCAGGGGCGGGGCCTCTACAATGAGCAGTTCTTC. Protein sequence: CASSQGRGLYNEQFF.

In this sample, this clonotype turned up a few times. The J gene is TRBJ2-5, the V gene TRBV5-4, with D perhaps matching TRBD1 or TRBD2 (7 bases each). Germline CDR1 reads SGHNT; CDR2 reads YYREEE (reference sequence). The CDR3 is 13 amino acids. Trimming took off 6 bases at V and 3 bases at J, with 12 bases between the two ends. The chain's CDR3 is CASNQGGEETQYF. Here the CDR3 DNA reads TGTGCCAGCAACCAGGGGGGGGAAGAGACCCAGTACTTC.

The gene calls are TRBV7-2 and TRBJ2-1, with 13 bases matching TRBD2. V shed 5 bases and J 7 bases; nucleotides not matched to a gene: 8. CDR1 and CDR2 from the germline V gene are SGHTA and FQGNSA. This CDR3 contains 16 residues. The CDR3 is CASSRITSGRGNEQFF. The CDR3 DNA sequence: TGTGCCAGCAGCCGTATTACTAGCGGGAGGGGTAATGAGCAGTTCTTC.

This chain connects TRBV7-9 to TRBJ2-1, with D possibly being TRBD2 (6 bases). Looked up from germline, CDR1 is SEHNR and CDR2 is FQNEAQ (reference sequence). Trimming shortened V by 8 bases and J by 0 bases, and 14 bases separated the two germline ends. This CDR3 has 15 residues. CDR3 sequence: CASPGGTSSYNEQFF. The CDR3 coding sequence is TGTGCCAGCCCGGGCGGGACCTCCTCCTACAATGAGCAGTTCTTC.

This clonotype has a handful of counts. The chain combines TRBV25-1 with TRBJ1-5, with D tentatively TRBD1 (5 bases). The V end lost 2 bases, the J end lost 2 bases, and 13 bases lay between the germline ends. From germline, CDR1 is MGHDK and CDR2 SYGVNS. The CDR3 totals 16 residues. The DNA for the CDR3 is TGTGCCAGCAGTGAACAGGGATGGGATCGCAATCAGCCCCAGCATTTT. Amino acids: CASSEQGWDRNQPQHF.

The chain carries TRBV20-1 and TRBJ1-5, with a weak D call TRBD1 (6 bases). Germline loops: CDR1 DFQATT, CDR2 SNEGSKA (reference sequence). The CDR3 runs 16 residues. Trimming cost V 4 bases and J 7 bases, with 23 bases left between them. CDR3 region: CSANPPLDRLEQPQHF. In DNA form, the CDR3 reads TGCAGTGCTAACCCACCCTTGGACAGACTAGAGCAGCCCCAGCATTTT.

This clonotype was detected only a few times. The chain employs TRBV20-1 and TRBJ1-1; D remains unclear. Germline V gives CDR1 DFQATT, CDR2 SNEGSKA (reference sequence). The CDR3 is made up of 14 amino acids. Trimming stripped 0 bases from V and 0 bases from J, with 8 bases between. The CDR3 is CSARDRRLNTEAFF. The CDR3 DNA sequence: TGCAGTGCTAGAGATCGACGCTTGAACACTGAAGCTTTCTTT.

This clonotype was counted a few times. The chain couples TRBV6-1 to TRBJ2-5; the D is unclear. This CDR3 is built from 14 residues. The germline V gene has CDR1 MNHNS and CDR2 SASEGT. Trimming cost V 5 bases and J 7 bases, with 17 bases left between them. DNA of the CDR3: TGTGCCAGCAGTCGACCCCTTGGGTTCGGGACCCAGTACTTC. This gives the protein CASSRPLGFGTQYF.

This clonotype was counted ten times or more. In nucleotides, the CDR3 is TGCGCCAGCAGCTACAGGGAGAACACTGAAGCTTTCTTT. It encodes CASSYRENTEAFF. V and J are TRBV5-1 and TRBJ1-1; tentative D call: TRBD1 (6 bases). Germline CDR1 and CDR2: SGHRS and YFSETQ. The CDR3 is 13 amino acids. Trimming took off 3 bases at V and 1 base at J, with 7 bases between the two ends.

This clonotype occurred a few times. The chain joins TRBV29-1 to TRBJ1-1; D call uncertain. The CDR3 runs 12 residues. Germline loops: CDR1 SQVTM, CDR2 ANQGSEA. Trimming removed 5 bases at V and 2 bases at J, with 9 bases between. The CDR3 DNA sequence: TGCAGCGTTCGACCTAGTAACACTGAAGCTTTCTTT. This gives the protein CSVRPSNTEAFF.

The chain combines TRBV20-1 with TRBJ2-1; TRBD2 might be the D (5 bases). CDR3 length: 15 residues. The germline V gene encodes CDR1 DFQATT and CDR2 SNEGSKA (reference sequence). Trimming cost V 3 bases and J 4 bases, with 16 bases left between them. The CDR3 coding sequence is TGCAGTGCTAGGGGATACGCGGGTGGGTACAATGAGCAGTTCTTC. It is translated as CSARGYAGGYNEQFF.

The sample holds a few counts of this clonotype. The chain links TRBV6-4 to TRBJ2-3; 9 positions agree with TRBD1. V dropped 0 bases and J dropped 4; count of bases not matched to a gene: 5. Germline assignment: CDR1 MRHNA and CDR2 SNTAGT. The CDR3 loop spans 16 amino acids. The CDR3 region is CASSDSVGQGSDTQYF. In DNA form, the CDR3 reads TGTGCCAGCAGTGACTCGGTAGGACAGGGGTCAGATACGCAGTATTTT.

This clonotype was seen a handful of times. The chain combines TRBV7-9 with TRBJ2-5; D possibly corresponds to TRBD2 (5 bases). The CDR3 is made up of 13 amino acids. CDR1 is SEHNR and CDR2 is FQNEAQ in the germline V gene (reference sequence). The ends were cut back, 4 bases at V and 2 bases at J, with 8 bases in the middle. This chain's CDR3 is CASSSSGQETQYF. DNA for the CDR3: TGTGCCAGCAGCTCCTCGGGACAAGAGACCCAGTACTTC.

The J gene is TRBJ2-2, the V gene TRBV5-1; TRBD2 agrees at 7 bases. The CDR3 spans 16 residues. Germline loops: CDR1 SGHRS, CDR2 YFSETQ. After removal of 4 bases from V and 1 base from J, the junction contained 7 bases not matched to a gene. CDR3 in amino acids: CASSGNSGVNTGELFF. CDR3 DNA sequence: TGCGCCAGCAGCGGCAACAGCGGGGTGAACACCGGGGAGCTGTTTTTT.

The chain uses TRBV18 and TRBJ2-1; no clear D. The CDR3 has 15 residues. V gave up 2 bases and J gave up 0 bases, with 8 bases separating them. Germline CDR1 and CDR2: KGHSH and LQKENI. The CDR3 region has the DNA TGTGCCAGCTCACCAACAGTAAGCTCCTACAATGAGCAGTTCTTC. Protein sequence: CASSPTVSSYNEQFF.

The table lists this clonotype with a few counts. The V call is TRBV5-1, the J call TRBJ2-2; D is perhaps TRBD1 (6 bases). Trimming removed 4 bases at V and 3 bases at J, with 13 bases between. CDR3 length: 15 residues. Germline values: CDR1 SGHRS, CDR2 YFSETQ. The CDR3 here is CASSRDNGDTGELFF. The CDR3 coding sequence is TGCGCCAGCAGCCGGGACAATGGCGACACCGGGGAGCTGTTTTTT.